The rows below give T cell receptor beta chains drawn from one sample of a study of Ad26.COV2.S vaccination and SARS-CoV-2 variants. Only in-frame clones appear in the TCRdb table, and some are missing; sequencing was by immunoSEQ multiplex PCR. Of 290,000 or so clones in the sample, approximately 89% were seen once. Sequenced material: peripheral blood, taken in a trial of Ad26.COV2.S vaccine versus placebo. The receptors stem from a person between 18 and 65 years old who received the Ad26.COV2.S COVID-19 vaccine or a placebo. CDR3s leave out the opening cysteine and the closing phenylalanine or tryptophan. A D gene is named only where the DNA matches it firmly.

TRBV30	NA	TRBJ2-2	AWSELETGELF
TRBV7-6	NA	TRBJ2-3	ASSRQLLGTDTQY
TRBV4-2	NA	TRBJ2-3	ASSQDGNTQY
TRBV6-5	NA	TRBJ2-2	ASSYSQGPGELF
TRBV12-3/TRBV12-4	NA	TRBJ2-5	ASSSQETQY
TRBV12-1	NA	TRBJ2-2	ASSAKARDNTGELF
TRBV5-4	TRBD2	TRBJ2-1	ASSSTSGSPRSYNEQF
TRBV13	NA	TRBJ2-6	ASSTGYSGANVLT
TRBV12-5	NA	TRBJ2-2	ASHRQAGTGELF
TRBV7-9	NA	TRBJ1-1	ASSFSTVRGTEAF
TRBV6-2/TRBV6-3	NA	TRBJ2-6	ASSYRVGANVLT
TRBV18	NA	TRBJ2-7	ASSPSRSGGLNEQY
TRBV11-2	NA	TRBJ2-7	ASSPISRSEEYEQY
TRBV7-8	NA	TRBJ2-5	ASSLRMAETQY
TRBV5-5	NA	TRBJ2-7	ASSLITATEQY
TRBV21-1	NA	TRBJ1-2	ASSIQILRQGYNYGYT
TRBV12-3/TRBV12-4	NA	TRBJ2-2	ASSLGNWGELF
TRBV14	TRBD1	TRBJ1-2	ASSPQQGGTGYT
TRBV19	NA	TRBJ2-7	ASSIGSMGEQY
TRBV5-1	NA	TRBJ2-2	ASSLYSMTGELF
TRBV7-3	NA	TRBJ2-7	ASSLRPGAAYEQY
TRBV6-6	NA	TRBJ2-1	ASSYQSNEQF
TRBV2	NA	TRBJ2-7	ASSEGYEQY
TRBV7-9	NA	TRBJ2-6	ASSSSTGTDSGANVLT
TRBV29-1	NA	TRBJ1-4	SVGRAGEKLF
TRBV12-5	NA	TRBJ1-2	ASGGPPGYGYT
TRBV19	TRBD1	TRBJ1-4	ASSEGQAFNEKLF
TRBV9	TRBD1	TRBJ1-2	ASSVGNRTGVGYT
TRBV6-5	TRBD1	TRBJ1-1	ASSGTATNTEAF
TRBV4-1	NA	TRBJ1-2	ASSPLDTSNYGYT
TRBV7-9	NA	TRBJ2-1	ASSLVTYNEQF
TRBV19	TRBD1	TRBJ2-1	AIRDRVSNEQF
TRBV6-5	NA	TRBJ1-2	ASSGNRVVYT
TRBV27	TRBD1	TRBJ1-2	ASSALGQGLKDYGYT
TRBV6-1	NA	TRBJ1-2	ASSERSNYGYT
TRBV23-1	NA	TRBJ1-1	ASSQSLEDTEAF
TRBV11-2	NA	TRBJ1-6	ASSLGASSYNSPLH
TRBV6-4	NA	TRBJ1-4	ASSPFLGSEKMF
TRBV29-1	NA	TRBJ1-1	SVVNYATPLKAF
TRBV3-1/TRBV3-2	TRBD1	TRBJ1-4	ASSSRTGSEKLF
TRBV27	TRBD1	TRBJ1-1	ASSPRQGGLTEAF
TRBV6-5	TRBD2	TRBJ2-1	ASTTSGTSGGRQF
TRBV7-6	NA	TRBJ2-7	ASSPGQTLQILYEQY
TRBV20-1	NA	TRBJ2-1	SASLPTYNEQF
TRBV27	TRBD1	TRBJ2-1	ASSTDRANEQF
TRBV2	TRBD1	TRBJ2-6	ASRPRQGSYSGANVLT
TRBV27	NA	TRBJ2-2	ASTLGGGGTGELF
TRBV5-1	NA	TRBJ2-6	ASSFDGAGANVLT
TRBV9	TRBD2	TRBJ2-5	ASSVVSSGKETQY
TRBV19	NA	TRBJ1-1	ASKGLYMNTEAF
TRBV6-1	TRBD1	TRBJ1-4	ASRAGGVNEKLF